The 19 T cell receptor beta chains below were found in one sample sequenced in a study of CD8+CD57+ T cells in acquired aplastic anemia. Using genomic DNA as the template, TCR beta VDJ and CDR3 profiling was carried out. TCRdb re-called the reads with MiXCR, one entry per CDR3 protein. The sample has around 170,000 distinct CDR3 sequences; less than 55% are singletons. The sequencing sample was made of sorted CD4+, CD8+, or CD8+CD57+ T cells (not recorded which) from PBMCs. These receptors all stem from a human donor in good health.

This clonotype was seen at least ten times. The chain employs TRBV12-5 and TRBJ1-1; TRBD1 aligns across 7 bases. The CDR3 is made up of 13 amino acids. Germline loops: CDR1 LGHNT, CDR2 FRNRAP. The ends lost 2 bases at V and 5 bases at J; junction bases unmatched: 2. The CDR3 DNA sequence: TGTGCTAGTGGTTTGAAGACAGGGACTGAAGCTTTCTTT. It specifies CASGLKTGTEAFF.

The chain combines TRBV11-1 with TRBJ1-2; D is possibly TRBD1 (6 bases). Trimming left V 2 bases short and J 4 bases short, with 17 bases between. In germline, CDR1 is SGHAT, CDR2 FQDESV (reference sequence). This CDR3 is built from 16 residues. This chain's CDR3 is CASSLSVVGASYGYTF. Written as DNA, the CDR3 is TGTGCCAGCAGCTTATCGGTCGTGGGGGCCTCCTATGGCTACACCTTC.

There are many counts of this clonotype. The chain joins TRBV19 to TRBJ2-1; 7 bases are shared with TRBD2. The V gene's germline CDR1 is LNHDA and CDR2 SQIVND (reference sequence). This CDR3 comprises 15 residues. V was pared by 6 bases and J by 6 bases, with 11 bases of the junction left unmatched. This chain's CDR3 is CASSPMRGSVNEQFF. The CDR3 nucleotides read TGTGCCAGTAGCCCGATGCGCGGGAGCGTCAATGAGCAGTTCTTC.

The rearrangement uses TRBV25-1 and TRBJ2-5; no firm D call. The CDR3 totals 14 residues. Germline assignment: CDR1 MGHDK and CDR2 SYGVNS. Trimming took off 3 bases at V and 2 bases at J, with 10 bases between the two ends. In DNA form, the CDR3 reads TGTGCCAGCAGTGACCCCAAGGAACAAGAGACCCAGTACTTC. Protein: CASSDPKEQETQYF. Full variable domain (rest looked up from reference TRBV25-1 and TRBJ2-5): EADIYQTPRYLVIGTGKKITLECSQTMGHDKMYWYQQDPGMELHLIHYSYGVNSTEKGDLSSESTVSRIRTEHFPLTLESARPSHTSQYLCASSDPKEQETQYFGPGTRLLVL.

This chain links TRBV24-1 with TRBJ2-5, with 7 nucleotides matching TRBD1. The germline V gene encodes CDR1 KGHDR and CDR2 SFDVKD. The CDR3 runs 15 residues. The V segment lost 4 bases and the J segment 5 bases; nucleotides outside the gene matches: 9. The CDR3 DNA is TGTGCCACCAGTGACTCCGGGACAGCAGGGGAGACCCAGTACTTC. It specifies CATSDSGTAGETQYF.

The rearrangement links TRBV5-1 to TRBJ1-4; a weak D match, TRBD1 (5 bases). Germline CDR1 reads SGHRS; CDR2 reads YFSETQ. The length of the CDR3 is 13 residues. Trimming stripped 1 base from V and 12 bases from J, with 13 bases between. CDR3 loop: CASSLPPREELFF. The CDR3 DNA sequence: TGCGCCAGCAGCTTGCCCCCCAGGGAAGAACTGTTTTTT.

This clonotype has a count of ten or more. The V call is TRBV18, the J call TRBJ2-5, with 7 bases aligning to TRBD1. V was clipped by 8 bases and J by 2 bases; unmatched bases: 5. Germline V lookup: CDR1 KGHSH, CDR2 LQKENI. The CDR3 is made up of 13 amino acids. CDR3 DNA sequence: TGTGCCAGCAGCCCGGGACAGCAAGAGACCCAGTACTTC. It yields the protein CASSPGQQETQYF. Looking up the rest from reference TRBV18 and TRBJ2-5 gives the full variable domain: NAGVMQNPRHLVRRRGQEARLRCSPMKGHSHVYWYRQLPEEGLKFMVYLQKENIIDESGMPKERFSAEFPKEGPSILRIQQVVRGDSAAYFCASSPGQQETQYFGPGTRLLVL.

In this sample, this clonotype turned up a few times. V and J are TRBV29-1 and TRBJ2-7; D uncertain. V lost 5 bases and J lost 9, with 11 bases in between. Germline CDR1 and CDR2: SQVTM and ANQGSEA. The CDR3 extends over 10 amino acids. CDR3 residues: CSVNMDGQYF. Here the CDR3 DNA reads TGCAGCGTTAATATGGACGGGCAGTACTTC.

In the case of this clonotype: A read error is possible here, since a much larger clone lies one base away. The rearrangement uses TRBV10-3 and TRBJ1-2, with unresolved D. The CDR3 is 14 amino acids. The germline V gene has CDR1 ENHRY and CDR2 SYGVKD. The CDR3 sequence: CAISSASAVPSPLF. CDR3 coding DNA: TGTGCCATCAGTTCCGCGTCCGCAGTACCGTCCCCACTCTTC.

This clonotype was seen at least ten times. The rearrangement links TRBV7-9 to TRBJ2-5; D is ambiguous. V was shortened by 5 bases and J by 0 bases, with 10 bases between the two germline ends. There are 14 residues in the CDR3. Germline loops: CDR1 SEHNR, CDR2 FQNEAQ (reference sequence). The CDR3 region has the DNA TGTGCCAGCAGCGTTGGACCTTACCAAGAGACCCAGTACTTC. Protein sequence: CASSVGPYQETQYF.

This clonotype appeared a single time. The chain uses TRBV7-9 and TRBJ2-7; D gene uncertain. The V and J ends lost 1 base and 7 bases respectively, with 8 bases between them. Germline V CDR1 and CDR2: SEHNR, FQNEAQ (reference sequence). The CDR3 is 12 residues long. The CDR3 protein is CASSLGAEEQYF. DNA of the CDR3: TGTGCCAGCAGCTTAGGGGCAGAAGAGCAGTACTTC. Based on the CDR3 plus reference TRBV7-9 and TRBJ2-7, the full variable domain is DTGVSQNPRHKITKRGQNVTFRCDPISEHNRLYWYRQTLGQGPEFLTYFQNEAQLEKSRLLSDRFSAERPKGSFSTLEIQRTEQGDSAMYLCASSLGAEEQYFGPGTRLTVT.

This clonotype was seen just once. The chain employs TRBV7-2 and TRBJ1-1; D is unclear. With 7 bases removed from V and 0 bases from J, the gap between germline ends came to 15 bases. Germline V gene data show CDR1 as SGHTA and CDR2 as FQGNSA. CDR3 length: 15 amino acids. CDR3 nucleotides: TGTGCCAGCACCATTGAAGGACGAGTGAACACTGAAGCTTTCTTT. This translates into CASTIEGRVNTEAFF.

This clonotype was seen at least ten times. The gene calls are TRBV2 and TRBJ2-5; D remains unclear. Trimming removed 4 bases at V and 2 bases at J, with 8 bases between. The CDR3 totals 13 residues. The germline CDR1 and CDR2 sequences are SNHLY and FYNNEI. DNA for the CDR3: TGTGCCAGCAGTGTTAGGGAACAAGAGACCCAGTACTTC. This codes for CASSVREQETQYF.

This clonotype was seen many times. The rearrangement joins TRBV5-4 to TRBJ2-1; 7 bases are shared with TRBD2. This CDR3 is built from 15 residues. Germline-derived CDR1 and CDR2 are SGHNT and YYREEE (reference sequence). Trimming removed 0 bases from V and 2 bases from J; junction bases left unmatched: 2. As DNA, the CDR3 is TGTGCCAGCAGCTTGGGCGGGAGACCCTACAATGAGCAGTTCTTC. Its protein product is CASSLGGRPYNEQFF.

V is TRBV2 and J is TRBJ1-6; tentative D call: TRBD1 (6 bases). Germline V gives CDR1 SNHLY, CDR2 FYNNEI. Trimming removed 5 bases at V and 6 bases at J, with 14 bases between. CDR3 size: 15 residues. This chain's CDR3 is CASSPTGLPNSPLHF. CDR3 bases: TGTGCCAGCAGTCCCACAGGGTTGCCTAATTCACCCCTCCACTTT.

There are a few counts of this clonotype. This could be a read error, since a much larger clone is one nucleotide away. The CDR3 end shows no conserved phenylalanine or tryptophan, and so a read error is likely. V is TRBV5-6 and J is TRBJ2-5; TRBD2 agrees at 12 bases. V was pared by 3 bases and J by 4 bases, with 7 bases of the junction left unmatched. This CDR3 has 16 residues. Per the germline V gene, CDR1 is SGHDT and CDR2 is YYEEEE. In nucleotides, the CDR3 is TGTGCCAGCAGCTCCCTAGCGGGAGGGCCAACAGAGACCCAGTACCTC. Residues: CASSSLAGGPTETQYL.

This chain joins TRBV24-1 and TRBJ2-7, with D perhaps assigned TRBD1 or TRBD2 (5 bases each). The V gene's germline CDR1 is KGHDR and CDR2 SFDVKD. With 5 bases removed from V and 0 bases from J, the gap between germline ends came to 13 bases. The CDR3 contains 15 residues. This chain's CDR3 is CATSASSGGSYEQYF. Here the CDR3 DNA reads TGTGCCACCAGTGCCAGCAGTGGGGGCTCCTACGAGCAGTACTTC.

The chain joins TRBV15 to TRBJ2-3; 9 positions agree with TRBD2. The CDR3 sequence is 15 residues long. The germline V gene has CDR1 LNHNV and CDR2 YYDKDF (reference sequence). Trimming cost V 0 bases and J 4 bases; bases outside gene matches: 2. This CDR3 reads CATSREAGGSDTQYF. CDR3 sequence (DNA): TGTGCCACCAGCAGAGAAGCGGGAGGCTCAGATACGCAGTATTTT.

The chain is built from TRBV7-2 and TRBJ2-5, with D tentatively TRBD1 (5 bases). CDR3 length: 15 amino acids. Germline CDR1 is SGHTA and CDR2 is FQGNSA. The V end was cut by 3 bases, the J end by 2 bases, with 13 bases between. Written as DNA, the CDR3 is TGTGCCAGCAGCTTTAGCAGGGAAAAGCAAGAGACCCAGTACTTC. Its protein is CASSFSREKQETQYF.